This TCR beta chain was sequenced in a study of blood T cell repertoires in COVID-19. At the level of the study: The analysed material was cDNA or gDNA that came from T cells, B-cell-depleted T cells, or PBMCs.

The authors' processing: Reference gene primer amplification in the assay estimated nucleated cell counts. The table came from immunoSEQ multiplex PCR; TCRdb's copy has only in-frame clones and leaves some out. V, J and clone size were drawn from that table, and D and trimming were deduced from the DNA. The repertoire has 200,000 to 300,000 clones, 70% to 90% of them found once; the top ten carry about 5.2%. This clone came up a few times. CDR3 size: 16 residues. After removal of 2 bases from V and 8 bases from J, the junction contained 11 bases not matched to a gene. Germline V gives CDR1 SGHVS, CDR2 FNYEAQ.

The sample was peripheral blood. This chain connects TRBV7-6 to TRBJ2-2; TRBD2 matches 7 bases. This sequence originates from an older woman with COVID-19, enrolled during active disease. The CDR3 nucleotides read TGTGCCAGCAGCTTAATCCCTAGCGGCACACCTGGGGAGCTGTTTTTT. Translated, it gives CASSLIPSGTPGELFF.